These T cell receptor beta chains were read from a single sample in a study of cytotoxic CD8 clonotypes in ibrutinib-treated CLL. Repertoires were generated with immunoSEQ multiplex PCR, while TCRdb's copy carries only in-frame clones and drops some. The sample has roughly 300,000 clones; roughly four fifths are singletons. The sample was PBMCs, taken at disease progression, from a patient treated with ibrutinib. These receptors were collected from a human donor with chronic lymphocytic leukemia. Both conserved end residues are part of each CDR3. Fields, in order: CDR3 protein, CDR3 DNA, clone size, J gene, D gene, V gene. D genes are given only for firm matches. Size values are once, few and many counts, or a class for expanded clones, and some rows have none.

CDR3 protein: CASSYPVTGLWQFF
CDR3 DNA: TGTGCCAGCAGTTACCCCGTCACAGGACTCTGGCAGTTCTTC
clone size: -
J gene: TRBJ2-1
D gene: -
V gene: TRBV6-5

CDR3 protein: CAIREGVSFNQPQHF
CDR3 DNA: TGTGCCATAAGGGAGGGGGTTTCTTTCAATCAGCCCCAGCATTTT
clone size: -
J gene: TRBJ1-5
D gene: -
V gene: TRBV10-3

CDR3 protein: CASSHRAWETQYF
CDR3 DNA: TGTGCCAGCAGCCACAGGGCGTGGGAGACCCAGTACTTC
clone size: -
J gene: TRBJ2-5
D gene: -
V gene: TRBV27

CDR3 protein: CASSPLTGPYGYTF
CDR3 DNA: TGTGCCAGCAGCCCACTTACAGGGCCCTATGGCTACACCTTC
clone size: once
J gene: TRBJ1-2
D gene: -
V gene: TRBV6-6

CDR3 protein: CASSPIGTGGDEQYF
CDR3 DNA: TGTGCCAGCAGTCCCATAGGGACAGGGGGCGACGAGCAGTACTTC
clone size: few
J gene: TRBJ2-7
D gene: TRBD1
V gene: TRBV27

CDR3 protein: CASSMDRGDYEQYF
CDR3 DNA: TGTGCCAGTAGTATGGACAGGGGGGACTACGAGCAGTACTTC
clone size: few
J gene: TRBJ2-7
D gene: TRBD1
V gene: TRBV19

CDR3 protein: CASSKRTIAPYEQYF
CDR3 DNA: TGTGCCAGCAGTAAAAGGACTATCGCCCCCTACGAGCAGTACTTC
clone size: -
J gene: TRBJ2-7
D gene: -
V gene: TRBV28

CDR3 protein: CASSLAHGAKQFF
CDR3 DNA: TGTGCCAGCAGCTTAGCGCATGGGGCCAAGCAGTTCTTC
clone size: -
J gene: TRBJ2-1
D gene: -
V gene: TRBV7-9

CDR3 protein: CASSPRRTSYEQYF
CDR3 DNA: TGTGCCAGCAGCCCCCGACGCACCTCCTACGAGCAGTACTTC
clone size: -
J gene: TRBJ2-7
D gene: -
V gene: TRBV6-5

CDR3 protein: CASSATGAADTQYF
CDR3 DNA: TGTGCCAGCAGCGCTACTGGTGCCGCAGATACGCAGTATTTT
clone size: -
J gene: TRBJ2-3
D gene: -
V gene: TRBV4-2

CDR3 protein: CASSLAPTGTGDNEQFF
CDR3 DNA: TGCGCCAGCAGCTTGGCTCCCACCGGGACAGGAGACAATGAGCAGTTCTTC
clone size: -
J gene: TRBJ2-1
D gene: TRBD1
V gene: TRBV5-1

CDR3 protein: CASSEVAGRGTDTQYF
CDR3 DNA: TGTGCCAGCAGCGAAGTAGCGGGAAGGGGCACAGATACGCAGTATTTT
clone size: -
J gene: TRBJ2-3
D gene: TRBD2
V gene: TRBV9

CDR3 protein: CASLPPGGDEQYF
CDR3 DNA: TGTGCCAGCCTACCCCCGGGGGGGGACGAGCAGTACTTC
clone size: -
J gene: TRBJ2-7
D gene: TRBD2
V gene: TRBV18

CDR3 protein: CASSLVGTYRYEQYF
CDR3 DNA: TGTGCCAGCAGCTTAGTGGGGACCTATCGCTACGAGCAGTACTTC
clone size: -
J gene: TRBJ2-7
D gene: -
V gene: TRBV11-2

CDR3 protein: CASSPRQGGDEQYF
CDR3 DNA: TGTGCCAGCTCACCACGACAGGGCGGTGACGAGCAGTACTTC
clone size: few
J gene: TRBJ2-7
D gene: TRBD1
V gene: TRBV18

CDR3 protein: CAIGRENYEQYF
CDR3 DNA: TGTGCCATCGGGCGGGAGAACTACGAGCAGTACTTC
clone size: -
J gene: TRBJ2-7
D gene: TRBD2
V gene: TRBV27

CDR3 protein: CASSPYRAGAGETQYF
CDR3 DNA: TGTGCCAGCTCACCATATCGGGCGGGAGCTGGGGAGACCCAGTACTTC
clone size: -
J gene: TRBJ2-5
D gene: TRBD2
V gene: TRBV18

CDR3 protein: CASSLAGTADYGYTF
CDR3 DNA: TGTGCCAGCAGCTTAGCGGGGACAGCTGACTATGGCTACACCTTC
clone size: many
J gene: TRBJ1-2
D gene: TRBD1
V gene: TRBV7-6

CDR3 protein: CASSQAKTYGYTF
CDR3 DNA: TGCGCCAGCAGCCAAGCGAAGACCTATGGCTACACCTTC
clone size: -
J gene: TRBJ1-2
D gene: -
V gene: TRBV4-1

CDR3 protein: CASSLAENYGYTF
CDR3 DNA: TGCGCCAGCAGCTTGGCAGAAAACTATGGCTACACCTTC
clone size: once
J gene: TRBJ1-2
D gene: -
V gene: TRBV5-1

CDR3 protein: CASSVTGSYTEAFF
CDR3 DNA: TGTGCCAGCAGTGTTACTGGCAGCTACACTGAAGCTTTCTTT
clone size: -
J gene: TRBJ1-1
D gene: -
V gene: TRBV28

CDR3 protein: CASSLEVQGTTNEKLFF
CDR3 DNA: TGCGCCAGCAGCTTGGAGGTACAGGGGACAACTAATGAAAAACTGTTTTTT
clone size: -
J gene: TRBJ1-4
D gene: TRBD1
V gene: TRBV5-1

CDR3 protein: CASSLPPYGAGGLNEQFF
CDR3 DNA: TGTGCCAGCAGTCTACCCCCTTATGGGGCGGGGGGGCTCAATGAGCAGTTCTTC
clone size: -
J gene: TRBJ2-1
D gene: TRBD2
V gene: TRBV27

CDR3 protein: CATKGRYRDPPLHF
CDR3 DNA: TGTGCCACCAAGGGTCGTTACAGGGATCCACCCCTCCACTTT
clone size: few
J gene: TRBJ1-6
D gene: -
V gene: TRBV6-5

CDR3 protein: CASSQVVWGHSYEQYF
CDR3 DNA: TGCGCCAGCAGCCAAGTGGTGTGGGGACACTCCTACGAGCAGTACTTC
clone size: -
J gene: TRBJ2-7
D gene: -
V gene: TRBV4-3

CDR3 protein: CASSPVGGIEAFF
CDR3 DNA: TGTGCCAGCTCCCCCGTGGGGGGGATTGAAGCTTTCTTT
clone size: -
J gene: TRBJ1-1
D gene: -
V gene: TRBV18

CDR3 protein: CASSLRLAWDTQYF
CDR3 DNA: TGTGCCAGCAGTTTACGGCTAGCCTGGGATACGCAGTATTTT
clone size: -
J gene: TRBJ2-3
D gene: -
V gene: TRBV27